What follows are 14 T cell receptor beta chains derived from one specimen sequenced in a study of metastatic and nonmetastatic thyroid tumors. No treatment of any kind had been given to any patient before thyroid surgery. TCRdb re-analyzed the PCR reads using MiXCR. Counted here are roughly 53,000 clones, roughly 22% occurring once; the ten biggest clones make up around 4%. The sequencing sample was made of blood. These receptors were taken from a female donor with papillary thyroid cancer or a benign thyroid nodule (not recorded which). Some clones in this sample may be carry-over from other donors' samples.

This clone was picked up a small number of times. The CDR3 region has the DNA TGCGCCAGCAGCTTGGAACAGCTCGCTCGCACAGATACGCAGTATTTT. This sequence encodes CASSLEQLARTDTQYF. The gene calls are TRBV5-1 and TRBJ2-3; D not certain. The CDR3 consists of 16 residues. V gave up 0 bases and J gave up 1 base, with 12 bases separating them. Germline-derived CDR1 and CDR2 are SGHRS and YFSETQ.

Many counts were recorded for this clone. The rearrangement joins TRBV9 to TRBJ2-2, with TRBD1 matching over 7 bases. CDR1 SGDLS and CDR2 YYNGEE come from the germline V gene. This CDR3 has 17 residues. V lost 0 bases and J lost 2; bases outside the gene matches: 7. As DNA, the CDR3 is TGTGCCAGCAGCGTAGGAAGTACAGGGGTTAACACCGGGGAGCTGTTTTTT. Translating it yields CASSVGSTGVNTGELFF.

Many counts were recorded for this clone. V and J are TRBV20-1 and TRBJ2-7; TRBD2 might be the D (6 bases). This CDR3 is built from 13 residues. V shed 3 bases and J shed 4 bases, with 13 bases lying between them. The V gene's germline CDR1 is DFQATT and CDR2 SNEGSKA (reference sequence). The DNA of the CDR3 is TGCAGTGCTAGTGGGGGGTTCAATTACGAGCAGTACTTC. This codes for CSASGGFNYEQYF.

This clone was recorded at least ten times. This chain links TRBV9 with TRBJ2-3; D gene uncertain. There are 16 residues in the CDR3. V dropped 0 bases and J dropped 0 bases, with 11 bases sitting between them. CDR1 is SGDLS, CDR2 YYNGEE, per germline. This CDR3 reads CASSVVRYTSTDTQYF. CDR3 DNA: TGTGCCAGCAGCGTAGTAAGGTACACTAGCACAGATACGCAGTATTTT. Variable domain in full (rest from reference TRBV9 and TRBJ2-3): DSGVTQTPKHLITATGQRVTLRCSPRSGDLSVYWYQQSLDQGLQFLIQYYNGEERAKGNILERFSAQQFPDLHSELNLSSLELGDSALYFCASSVVRYTSTDTQYFGPGTRLTVL.

This clone was detected ten times or more. The chain combines TRBV5-1 with TRBJ1-1, with 7 positions matching TRBD1. This CDR3 is built from 14 residues. CDR1 is SGHRS and CDR2 is YFSETQ in the germline V gene. V lost 4 bases, J lost 8 bases, and 11 bases stayed unmatched. This CDR3 is CASSRDRADVEAFF. The CDR3 coding sequence is TGCGCCAGCAGCCGAGACAGGGCAGATGTGGAAGCTTTCTTT.

This clone was seen at least ten times. V and J are TRBV7-9 and TRBJ2-7; 14 bases agree with TRBD2. Germline V gene lookup returns CDR1 SEHNR and CDR2 FQNEAQ (reference sequence). The CDR3 runs 14 residues. After removal of 5 bases from V and 6 bases from J, the junction contained 3 bases not matched to a gene. CDR3 nucleotide sequence: TGTGCCAGCAGCCCGGGACTAGCGGGAGTCGAGCAGTACTTC. The encoded protein is CASSPGLAGVEQYF.

Many counts were recorded for this clone. V gene TRBV28 combines with J gene TRBJ1-2, with a weak D call TRBD1 (5 bases). There are 14 residues in the CDR3. CDR1 and CDR2 (germline): MDHEN, SYDVKM. V lost 4 bases to trimming and J lost 3 bases, with 12 bases between them. This CDR3 is CASSSGTVYYGYTF. The CDR3, as DNA: TGTGCCAGCAGTTCCGGGACGGTATACTATGGCTACACCTTC.

This clone was detected many times. This chain links TRBV6-4 with TRBJ2-1, with D possibly being TRBD1 (5 bases). Germline CDR1 is MRHNA and CDR2 is SNTAGT. V lost 3 bases and J lost 6, with 9 bases in between. This CDR3 has 13 amino acids. CDR3 bases: TGTGCCAGCAGTGATGGACAAACCAATGAGCAGTTCTTC. Its protein product is CASSDGQTNEQFF.

This clone was detected ten times or more. The chain joins TRBV18 to TRBJ1-3; 7 bases are shared with TRBD1. Germline V lookup: CDR1 KGHSH, CDR2 LQKENI. V shed 3 bases and J 9 bases; nucleotides not matched to a gene: 8. This CDR3 is 14 amino acids long. The CDR3 protein is CASSPGGGGPTIYF. DNA of the CDR3: TGTGCCAGCTCACCGGGGGGAGGGGGCCCCACCATATATTTT.

This clone was observed many times. One junction end does not reproduce the germline sequence, and a read error may be involved. The CDR3 spells CSARENPGQVVF. The CDR3 region has the DNA TGCAGTGCTAGAGAAAATCCGGGACAGGTAGTCTTC. The genes are TRBV20-1 and TRBJ2-1, with 8 bases fitting TRBD1. In germline, CDR1 is DFQATT, CDR2 SNEGSKA (reference sequence). This CDR3 is built from 12 residues.

At least ten counts were recorded for this clone. J is TRBJ1-1 and V is TRBV3-1, with a tentative D call TRBD1 (5 bases). CDR3 length: 13 amino acids. The V and J ends lost 4 bases and 1 base respectively, with 7 bases between them. Germline loops: CDR1 LGHDT, CDR2 YNNKEL (reference sequence). CDR3 DNA: TGTGCCAGCAGCCGGGGGGAGAACACTGAAGCTTTCTTT. Its translation: CASSRGENTEAFF.

In this sample, this clone turned up many times. The chain combines TRBV30 with TRBJ1-5, with 10 bases fitting TRBD1. The CDR3 is made up of 14 amino acids. V was clipped by 4 bases and J by 2 bases; unmatched bases: 2. Germline CDR1 is GTSNPN and CDR2 is SVGIG (reference sequence). Here the CDR3 DNA reads TGTGCCTGGACCGGGACAGGGGGCAATCAGCCCCAGCATTTT. Translating it yields CAWTGTGGNQPQHF.

This clone was recorded at least ten times. The chain combines TRBV11-3 with TRBJ2-3, with D possibly being TRBD2 (5 bases). Germline assignment: CDR1 SGHNT and CDR2 YENEEA. The CDR3 consists of 14 residues. The V end was cut by 1 base, the J end by 2 bases, with 7 bases between. As DNA, the CDR3 is TGTGCCAGCAGCTTAGGCGGGCACACAGATACGCAGTATTTT. Translating it yields CASSLGGHTDTQYF.

Many counts were recorded for this clone. The genes are TRBV28 and TRBJ1-2; D not resolved. CDR3 size: 15 residues. Germline-derived CDR1 and CDR2 are MDHEN and SYDVKM. Trimming took 2 bases from V and 6 from J, leaving 16 bases between them. CDR3 region: CASSLIRFGLDGYTF. The CDR3 DNA sequence: TGTGCCAGCAGTTTAATCCGATTTGGACTGGATGGCTACACCTTC.